Sequencing of this T cell receptor beta chain was carried out in a study of sequential checkpoint blockade in melanoma. Assay used: immunoSEQ multiplex PCR; TCRdb lists only in-frame clones, some missing. The profile shows 15,000 to 20,000 clones, 85% to 95% of them singletons. Treatment of the sample: randomized to nivolumab then ipilimumab (arm A) or the reverse (arm B). CDR3 length: 15 residues. Germline V gene lookup returns CDR1 MGHRA and CDR2 YSYEKL. The V and J ends lost 8 bases and 3 bases, in that order; junction bases with no gene match: 10. The chain uses TRBV4-1 and TRBJ2-7; 10 positions match TRBD1. Sequencing was performed on CD8+ T cells sorted from blood (inferred from file names), taken from a patient given nivolumab and ipilimumab in sequence. The sequence came from a human donor with melanoma. CDR3 coding DNA: TGCGCCAGCGAACCATCCCGGGACAGGGGCTACGAGCAGTACTTC. This sequence encodes CASEPSRDRGYEQYF.